This T cell receptor (beta chain) stems from a study of human T cells and chemical hapten exposure. Turning to the study itself: Minor pooled library volume differences mainly drove per-sample TCR yield variation.

In its sample, this clonotype was seen a few times. From the RACE reads, TCRdb called clonotypes with MiXCR, one entry per CDR3 protein. The sample has roughly 130,000 distinct CDR3 sequences; roughly 10% are singletons. Time point given: patch test 3, about 24 weeks after DPC sensitization. The treatment here: therapeutic diphenylcyclopropenone sensitization with weekly scalp DPC. V gave up 6 bases and J gave up 8 bases, with 11 bases separating them. Germline-derived CDR1 and CDR2 are SNHLY and FYNNEI. This CDR3 comprises 12 residues. V and J are TRBV2 and TRBJ2-1; D remains ambiguous. The material was whole blood, obtained in connection with sensitization to the hapten diphenylcyclopropenone (DPC). The TCR sequence derives from a woman aged 50 to 65 with alopecia areata. Some clones in this sample may be carry-over from other donors' samples. The CDR3 sequence: CASSPEVYEQFF. CDR3 DNA: TGTGCCAGCAGCCCCGAGGTGTATGAGCAGTTCTTC.